These 10 T cell receptor beta chains were all obtained from the same sample, sequenced in a study of radiotherapy plus CTLA-4 blockade in lung cancer. Measured with immunoSEQ multiplex PCR; TCRdb has only the in-frame clones, and not every one. The data show approximately 95,000 clones, with 75% to 90% seen just once and around 3.5% held by the top ten. The sequencing here drew on peripheral blood, taken from a patient treated with radiotherapy plus ipilimumab. The receptors here all came from a human donor with non-small cell lung cancer who had a partial response to radiotherapy plus ipilimumab.

This rearrangement joins TRBV6-5 to TRBJ2-2; D is perhaps TRBD2 (5 bases). Per germline, CDR1 MNHEY and CDR2 SVGAGI. The V and J ends lost 7 bases and 4 bases respectively, with 7 bases between them. The CDR3 has 12 amino acids. The CDR3 nucleotides read TGTGCCAGCACCCGGGGCACCGGGGAGCTGTTTTTT. This encodes CASTRGTGELFF.

This clone was found once. This chain connects TRBV7-9 to TRBJ2-2; D gene unclear. Trimming cost V 4 bases and J 0 bases, with 9 bases left between them. This CDR3 region has 15 residues. Germline V CDR1 and CDR2: SEHNR, FQNEAQ (reference sequence). The DNA of the CDR3 is TGTGCCAGCAGCTCCCGACAAGCGAACACCGGGGAGCTGTTTTTT. Translated: CASSSRQANTGELFF. Together with reference TRBV7-9 and TRBJ2-2, the CDR3 gives the full variable domain: DTGVSQNPRHKITKRGQNVTFRCDPISEHNRLYWYRQTLGQGPEFLTYFQNEAQLEKSRLLSDRFSAERPKGSFSTLEIQRTEQGDSAMYLCASSSRQANTGELFFGEGSRLTVL.

This clone was observed once. The chain recombines TRBV19 with TRBJ2-7; TRBD1 is a possible D gene (6 bases). In germline, CDR1 is LNHDA, CDR2 SQIVND (reference sequence). This CDR3 comprises 15 residues. V was clipped by 5 bases and J by 3 bases, with 17 bases between them. The CDR3 region is CASSPAPGHLYEQYF. Written as DNA, the CDR3 is TGTGCCAGTAGTCCCGCCCCGGGACACCTCTACGAGCAGTACTTC. Full variable domain (rest looked up from reference TRBV19 and TRBJ2-7): DGGITQSPKYLFRKEGQNVTLSCEQNLNHDAMYWYRQDPGQGLRLIYYSQIVNDFQKGDIAEGYSVSREKKESFPLTVTSAQKNPTAFYLCASSPAPGHLYEQYFGPGTRLTVT.

The chain couples TRBV28 to TRBJ2-7; a weak D match, TRBD1 (6 bases). The ends were cut back, 6 bases at V and 5 bases at J, with 11 bases in the middle. The germline V gene has CDR1 MDHEN and CDR2 SYDVKM. The CDR3 loop spans 12 amino acids. The CDR3 reads CASREQGNEQYF. The CDR3 DNA sequence: TGTGCCAGCAGGGAACAGGGCAACGAGCAGTACTTC.

The chain joins TRBV9 to TRBJ2-7; TRBD2 aligns across 8 bases. Germline V CDR1 and CDR2: SGDLS, YYNGEE. Losses at the gene ends were 2 bases for V and 1 base for J; bases not matched to a gene: 8. The CDR3 has 16 residues. DNA for the CDR3: TGTGCCAGCAGCGTCACGGGGACTAGTGGTTCCTACGAGCAGTACTTC. Translating it yields CASSVTGTSGSYEQYF.

The genes are TRBV7-2 and TRBJ2-7, with a tentative D call TRBD2 (6 bases). The CDR3 contains 14 residues. V gave up 5 bases and J gave up 0 bases, with 11 bases separating them. In germline, CDR1 is SGHTA, CDR2 FQGNSA. CDR3 protein: CASSPRGSSYEQYF. Here the CDR3 DNA reads TGTGCCAGCAGCCCGCGGGGCAGCTCCTACGAGCAGTACTTC.

The chain is built from TRBV21-1 and TRBJ2-7; the listed D gene, TRBD1, was not tested against the DNA. TRBV21-1 is reported as a pseudogene. This CDR3 region has 14 residues. The chain's CDR3 is CASSTQQEFYEQYF. CDR3 nucleotides: TGTGCCAGCAGCACCCAACAGGAGTTCTACGAGCAGTACTTC.

The chain employs TRBV9 and TRBJ2-1; a possible D gene is TRBD2 (7 bases). Germline V gene sequence: CDR1 SGDLS, CDR2 YYNGEE. This CDR3 has 12 amino acids. With 3 bases removed from V and 8 bases from J, the gap between germline ends came to 9 bases. As DNA, the CDR3 is TGTGCCAGCAGCGCGGGGGGCTATGAGCAGTTCTTC. It codes for CASSAGGYEQFF. Looking up the rest from reference TRBV9 and TRBJ2-1 gives the full variable domain: DSGVTQTPKHLITATGQRVTLRCSPRSGDLSVYWYQQSLDQGLQFLIQYYNGEERAKGNILERFSAQQFPDLHSELNLSSLELGDSALYFCASSAGGYEQFFGPGTRLTVL.

This chain uses TRBV5-4 with TRBJ2-7; TRBD1 is a possible D gene (6 bases). The CDR3 has 15 amino acids. CDR1 is SGHNT and CDR2 is YYREEE in the germline V gene (reference sequence). With 4 bases removed from V and 2 bases from J, the gap between germline ends came to 16 bases. The CDR3 is CASSQTGTGPYEQYF. For the CDR3, the DNA is TGTGCCAGCAGCCAGACAGGTACGGGCCCCTACGAGCAGTACTTC.

This chain connects TRBV27 to TRBJ2-5; 8 nucleotides match TRBD2. Germline trimming cut 5 bases from V and 1 base from J; bases unmatched to any gene: 9. The CDR3 length is 16 residues. CDR1 and CDR2 (germline): MNHEY, SMNVEV (reference sequence). The CDR3 protein is CASSTTSGSSQETQYF. DNA for the CDR3: TGTGCCAGCAGTACTACTAGCGGTTCTTCCCAAGAGACCCAGTACTTC.